A selection of T cell receptor beta chains follows, all from one sample in a study of blood T cells in healthy people across ages. Each CDR3 protein gets one entry after TCRdb re-called the 5' RACE reads with MiXCR. In the table there are a few hundred thousand distinct CDR3 sequences, about 52% of which are singletons. The sequenced sample was blood. Receptors were obtained from a man in his 60s in good health. The CDR3 runs from the conserved cysteine through the conserved F or W. The D gene is left open where the match is weak. Size is omitted from some rows. Given values are once, few, many or a class for expanded clones.

TRBV20-1	TRBJ1-2	.	.	TGCAGTGCTGGGGCGGGAGCGGGCTACACCTTC	CSAGAGAGYTF
TRBV27	TRBJ2-7	.	.	TGTGCCAGCAGTTTGACTTGGCGCTACGAGCAGTACTTC	CASSLTWRYEQYF
TRBV30	TRBJ2-3	.	TRBD1	TGTGCCTGGACCTCGGGACAGGATACAGATATGCAGTATTTT	CAWTSGQDTDMQYF
TRBV27	TRBJ1-1	few	.	TGTGCCAGCAGACGGGAAAGGGTAAGCACTGAAGCTTTCTTT	CASRRERVSTEAFF
TRBV20-1	TRBJ2-1	.	TRBD2	TGCAGTGCTAGACTAGCGGGAGCTGCCTACAATGAGCAGTTCTTC	CSARLAGAAYNEQFF
TRBV5-1	TRBJ2-5	few	TRBD2	TGCGCCAGCGCCCAGCGGGGGGGTAATGTGGCGGAGACCCAGTACTTC	CASAQRGGNVAETQYF
TRBV7-9	TRBJ2-1	many	TRBD2	TGTGCCAGCAGCTTAGCGACTAGCGGGGGGGCTGAGCAGTTCTTC	CASSLATSGGAEQFF
TRBV6-2/TRBV6-3	TRBJ2-3	.	.	TGTGCCAGCAGCCCCGGTGGCGGGACGGGGAGCACAGATACGCAGTATTTT	CASSPGGGTGSTDTQYF
TRBV27	TRBJ1-2	.	.	TGTGCCAGCAGTTCAGTGGGTTATGGCTACACCTTC	CASSSVGYGYTF
TRBV7-9	TRBJ2-5	few	.	TGTGCCAGCAGCGAAACGGGGTACCAAGAGACCCAGTACTTC	CASSETGYQETQYF
TRBV7-2	TRBJ2-5	.	.	TGTGCCAGCAGCTTTCAGACGGCTCAAGAGACCCAGTACTTC	CASSFQTAQETQYF
TRBV12-3/TRBV12-4	TRBJ2-3	.	TRBD2	TGTGCCAGCACCAGTAGCGGGACTAGAGCAGATGCGCAGTATTTT	CASTSSGTRADAQYF
TRBV29-1	TRBJ2-7	once	TRBD1	TGCAGCGTCGCCCGGGACAGGGGGCTGTCGAGGGGGAAATATAAGTACTTC	CSVARDRGLSRGKYKYF
TRBV20-1	TRBJ1-5	few	.	TGCAGTGCTCCGCGGCAGGAGAGCAATCAGCCCCAGCATTTT	CSAPRQESNQPQHF
TRBV7-2	TRBJ2-7	.	.	TGTGCCAGCAGCTCCAGACCAGCTCACAATGAGCAGTACTTC	CASSSRPAHNEQYF
TRBV11-3	TRBJ2-1	.	.	TGTGCCAGCAGCCCAAATAAAGGGGTAGGGGCCTACAATGAGCAGTTCTTC	CASSPNKGVGAYNEQFF
TRBV12-3/TRBV12-4	TRBJ1-6	many	.	TGTGCCAGCACCGACAGGTTGGGGCTTTATTCACCCCTCCACTTT	CASTDRLGLYSPLHF
TRBV9	TRBJ2-3	once	.	TGTGCCAGCAGCGTTCGGTCATCTAGCACAGATACGCAGTATTTT	CASSVRSSSTDTQYF
TRBV9	TRBJ2-3	.	TRBD1	TGTGCCAGCAGCGGCCGGGACAGTCAGGGAGATACGCAGTATTTT	CASSGRDSQGDTQYF
TRBV7-9	TRBJ2-5	.	.	TGTGCCAGCAGCTTAGCTTCGGGGCGCGAGACCCAGTACTTC	CASSLASGRETQYF
TRBV6-5	TRBJ2-7	.	.	TGTGCCAGTCTGGGCCTTGGCGAGCAGTACTTC	CASLGLGEQYF
TRBV15	TRBJ2-1	few	.	TGTGCCGCAAGTAGGGGGGGGGCCTACAATGAGCAGTTCTTC	CAASRGGAYNEQFF
TRBV20-1	TRBJ1-5	few	.	TGCAGTGCTGAGCGTGGGGCTTGGGGCAATCAGCCCCAGCATTTT	CSAERGAWGNQPQHF
TRBV24-1	TRBJ2-2	few	.	TGTGCCACCAGTGATCCGGACAGGAACACCGGGGAGCTGTTTTTT	CATSDPDRNTGELFF
TRBV29-1	TRBJ2-1	.	TRBD2	TGCAGCGTTGGGGGGGAGCGGGGTGAGCAGTTCTTC	CSVGGERGEQFF
TRBV3-1	TRBJ2-5	.	.	TGTGCCAGCAGCCAAGATAACCACCGTAAGGAGACCCAGTACTTC	CASSQDNHRKETQYF
TRBV4-3	TRBJ2-5	few	TRBD2	TGCGCCAGCAGCCAAGCCTACGGTCCTAGCGGGGTGGAAGGGGAGACCCAGTACTTC	CASSQAYGPSGVEGETQYF
TRBV7-8	TRBJ2-3	.	.	TGTGCCAGCAGCCGTCCAGGGAGCACAGATACGCAGTATTTT	CASSRPGSTDTQYF
TRBV29-1	TRBJ1-6	.	.	TGCAGCGTTGGAGACAGCCTAAGTTCACCCCCCCACTTT	CSVGDSLSSPPHF
TRBV2	TRBJ2-6	few	TRBD1	TGTGCCAGCCGGGACAGGGTATCGTCTGGGGCCAACGTCCTGACTTTC	CASRDRVSSGANVLTF
TRBV20-1	TRBJ1-1	.	.	TGCAGTGCCCCACAGCGACAACACAACACTGAAGCTTTCTTT	CSAPQRQHNTEAFF
TRBV20-1	TRBJ2-7	.	.	TGCAGTGCTGTCCGTACTCGGGAGCAGTACTTC	CSAVRTREQYF
TRBV6-5	TRBJ2-1	many	TRBD2	TGTGCCAGCACCTGGGGGGGTTCCAATGAGCAGTTCTTC	CASTWGGSNEQFF
TRBV5-1	TRBJ2-5	.	TRBD2	TGCGCCAGCAGCCTGGCAGCGGGGGGGAATGAGCAGTACTTC	CASSLAAGGNEQYF
TRBV24-1	TRBJ2-7	.	TRBD2	TGTGCCACCAGTGATAAACTAGCGGGGGGCGAGCAGTACTTC	CATSDKLAGGEQYF
TRBV7-2	TRBJ2-2	few	.	TGTGCCAGCAGCCGAGGAACGCCGAACACCGGGGAGCTGTTTTTT	CASSRGTPNTGELFF
TRBV20-1	TRBJ2-7	.	.	TGCAGTGCTAGGCCCGGGACCAGCTACGAGCAGTACTTC	CSARPGTSYEQYF